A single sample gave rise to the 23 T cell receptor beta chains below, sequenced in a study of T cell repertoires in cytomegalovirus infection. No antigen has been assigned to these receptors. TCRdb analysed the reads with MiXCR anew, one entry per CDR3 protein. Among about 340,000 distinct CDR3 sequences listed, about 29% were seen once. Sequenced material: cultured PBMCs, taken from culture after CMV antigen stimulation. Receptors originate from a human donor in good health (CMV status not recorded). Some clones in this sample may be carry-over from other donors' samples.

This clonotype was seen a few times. The CDR3, as DNA: TGTGCCAGCAGCGGGACTAGCGGGAGGTATAGCGAGCAGTACTTC. As protein: CASSGTSGRYSEQYF. The V and J genes are TRBV7-2 and TRBJ2-7; 15 nucleotides agree with TRBD2. The germline V gene encodes CDR1 SGHTA and CDR2 FQGNSA. V shed 5 bases and J 6 bases; nucleotides not matched to a gene: 5. This CDR3 is 15 amino acids long.

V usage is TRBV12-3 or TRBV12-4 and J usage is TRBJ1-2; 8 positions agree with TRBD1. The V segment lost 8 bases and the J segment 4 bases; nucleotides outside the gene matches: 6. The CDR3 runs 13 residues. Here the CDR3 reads CASQGANLYGYTF. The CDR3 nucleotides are TGTGCCAGCCAGGGGGCCAACCTCTATGGCTACACCTTC.

In DNA form, the CDR3 reads TGCGCCAGCAGCCAAGAACCGGTGGCGGGAGGGCCCTACAATGAGCAGTTCTTC. Protein: CASSQEPVAGGPYNEQFF. V gene TRBV4-1 combines with J gene TRBJ2-1, with 9 nucleotides matching TRBD2. CDR1 MGHRA and CDR2 YSYEKL come from the germline V gene. CDR3 length: 18 residues. Trimming removed 0 bases from V and 2 bases from J; junction bases left unmatched: 8.

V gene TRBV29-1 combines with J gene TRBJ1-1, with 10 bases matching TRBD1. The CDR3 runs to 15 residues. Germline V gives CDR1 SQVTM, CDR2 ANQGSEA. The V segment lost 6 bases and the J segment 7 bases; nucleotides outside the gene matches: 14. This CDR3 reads CSVYSRAGQGFEAFF. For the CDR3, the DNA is TGCAGCGTGTACAGTCGAGCGGGACAGGGGTTTGAAGCTTTCTTT.

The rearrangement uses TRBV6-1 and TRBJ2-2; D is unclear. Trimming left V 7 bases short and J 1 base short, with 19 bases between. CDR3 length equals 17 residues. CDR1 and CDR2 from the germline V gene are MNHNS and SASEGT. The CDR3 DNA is TGTGCCAGCATCCTCCGTCTGGCGACACAGAACACCGGGGAGCTGTTTTTT. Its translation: CASILRLATQNTGELFF.

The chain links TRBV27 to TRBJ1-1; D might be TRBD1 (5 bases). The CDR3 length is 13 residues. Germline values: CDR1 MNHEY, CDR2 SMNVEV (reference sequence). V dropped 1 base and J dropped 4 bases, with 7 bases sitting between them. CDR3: CASSLWRGTEAFF. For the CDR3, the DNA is TGTGCCAGCAGTTTATGGAGGGGCACTGAAGCTTTCTTT.

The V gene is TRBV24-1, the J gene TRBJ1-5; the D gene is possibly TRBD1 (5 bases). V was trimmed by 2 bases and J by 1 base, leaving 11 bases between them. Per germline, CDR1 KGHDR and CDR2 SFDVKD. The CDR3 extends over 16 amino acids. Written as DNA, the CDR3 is TGTGCCACCAGTGATTGGGCCGGGGCGAGCAATCAGCCCCAGCATTTT. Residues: CATSDWAGASNQPQHF.

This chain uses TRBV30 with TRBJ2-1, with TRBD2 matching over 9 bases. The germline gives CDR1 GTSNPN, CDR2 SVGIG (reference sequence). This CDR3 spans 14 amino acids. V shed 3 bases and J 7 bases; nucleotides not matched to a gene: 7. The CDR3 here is CAWSPGTSMNEQFF. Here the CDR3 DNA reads TGTGCCTGGAGCCCGGGGACTAGCATGAATGAGCAGTTCTTC.

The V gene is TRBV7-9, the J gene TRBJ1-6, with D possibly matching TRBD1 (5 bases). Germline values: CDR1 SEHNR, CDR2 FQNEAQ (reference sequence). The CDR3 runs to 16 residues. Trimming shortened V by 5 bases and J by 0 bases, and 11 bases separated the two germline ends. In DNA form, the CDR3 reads TGTGCCAGCAGCCCCCGACAGAGCTCCTATAATTCACCCCTCCACTTT. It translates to CASSPRQSSYNSPLHF.

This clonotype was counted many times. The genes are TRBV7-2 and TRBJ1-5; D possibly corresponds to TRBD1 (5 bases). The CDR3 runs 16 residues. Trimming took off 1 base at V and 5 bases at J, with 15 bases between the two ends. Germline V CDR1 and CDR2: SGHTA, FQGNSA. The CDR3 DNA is TGTGCCAGCAGCTTAGGTGGACGACAGTCCCATCAGCCCCAGCATTTT. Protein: CASSLGGRQSHQPQHF.

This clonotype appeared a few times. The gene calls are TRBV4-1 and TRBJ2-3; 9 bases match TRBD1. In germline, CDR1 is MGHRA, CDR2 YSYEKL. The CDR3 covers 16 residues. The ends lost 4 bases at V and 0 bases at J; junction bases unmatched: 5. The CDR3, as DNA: TGCGCCAGCAGCCTCCAAGGACAGGGGAGCACAGATACGCAGTATTTT. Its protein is CASSLQGQGSTDTQYF.

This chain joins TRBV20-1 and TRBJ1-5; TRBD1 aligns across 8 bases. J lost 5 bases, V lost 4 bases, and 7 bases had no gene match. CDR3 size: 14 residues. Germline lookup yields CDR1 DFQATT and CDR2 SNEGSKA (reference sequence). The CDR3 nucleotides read TGCAGTGCTACAGGGACAGGTCAAGATCAGCCCCAGCATTTT. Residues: CSATGTGQDQPQHF.

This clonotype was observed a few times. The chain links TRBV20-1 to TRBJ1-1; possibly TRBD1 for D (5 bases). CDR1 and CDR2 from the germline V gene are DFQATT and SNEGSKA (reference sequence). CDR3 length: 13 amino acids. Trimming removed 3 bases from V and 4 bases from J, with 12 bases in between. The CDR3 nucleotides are TGCAGTGCTAGTAGGGGATTCGGCACTGAAGCTTTCTTT. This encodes CSASRGFGTEAFF.

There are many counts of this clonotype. The CDR3 coding sequence is TGTGCCATCAGTGATGTGGGTATCGCTGAAAAAGAGACCCAGTACTTC. Encoded protein: CAISDVGIAEKETQYF. The chain recombines TRBV10-3 with TRBJ2-5; D uncertain. V lost 3 bases, J lost 3 bases, and 17 bases lay in between. The CDR3 extends over 16 amino acids. The germline CDR1 and CDR2 sequences are ENHRY and SYGVKD.

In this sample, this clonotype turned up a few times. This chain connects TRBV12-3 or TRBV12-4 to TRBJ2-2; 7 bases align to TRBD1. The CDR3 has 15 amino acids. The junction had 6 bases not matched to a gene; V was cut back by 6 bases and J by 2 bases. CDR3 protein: CASRQGTANTGELFF. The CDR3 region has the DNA TGTGCCAGCAGACAAGGGACAGCAAACACCGGGGAGCTGTTTTTT.

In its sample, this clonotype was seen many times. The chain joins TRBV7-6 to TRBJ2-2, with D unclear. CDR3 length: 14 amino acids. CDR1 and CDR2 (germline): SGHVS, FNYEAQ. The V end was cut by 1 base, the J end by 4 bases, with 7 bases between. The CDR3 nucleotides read TGTGCCAGCAGCTTAGGGACGGGCACCGGGGAGCTGTTTTTT. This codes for CASSLGTGTGELFF.

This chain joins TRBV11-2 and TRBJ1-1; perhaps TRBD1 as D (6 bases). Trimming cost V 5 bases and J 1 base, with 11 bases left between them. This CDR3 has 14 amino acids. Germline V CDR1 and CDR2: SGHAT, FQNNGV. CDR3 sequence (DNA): TGTGCCAGCAGCACTCTGGGGGCGAACACTGAAGCTTTCTTT. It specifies CASSTLGANTEAFF.

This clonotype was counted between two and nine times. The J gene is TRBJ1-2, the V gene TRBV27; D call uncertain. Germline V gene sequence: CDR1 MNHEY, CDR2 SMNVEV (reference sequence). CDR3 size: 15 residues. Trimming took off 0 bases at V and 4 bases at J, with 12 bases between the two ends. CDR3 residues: CASSLSQGSPYGYTF. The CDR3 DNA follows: TGTGCCAGCAGTTTATCCCAAGGATCTCCCTATGGCTACACCTTC.

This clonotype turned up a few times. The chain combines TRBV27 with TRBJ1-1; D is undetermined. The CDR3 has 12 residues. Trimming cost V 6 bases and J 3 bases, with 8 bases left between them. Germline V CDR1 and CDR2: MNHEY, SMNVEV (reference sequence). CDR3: CASRRLDTEAFF. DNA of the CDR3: TGTGCCAGCAGACGGTTGGACACTGAAGCTTTCTTT.

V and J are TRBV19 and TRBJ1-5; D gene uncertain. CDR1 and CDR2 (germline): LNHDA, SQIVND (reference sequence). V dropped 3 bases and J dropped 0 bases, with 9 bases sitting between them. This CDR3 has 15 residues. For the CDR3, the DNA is TGTGCCAGTAGTATGAAGGGCACTAGCAATCAGCCCCAGCATTTT. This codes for CASSMKGTSNQPQHF.

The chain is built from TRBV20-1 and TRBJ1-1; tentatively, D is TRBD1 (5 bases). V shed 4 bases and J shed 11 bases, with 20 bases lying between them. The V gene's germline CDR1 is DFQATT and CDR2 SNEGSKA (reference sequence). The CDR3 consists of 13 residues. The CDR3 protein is CSAKMGERVLAFF. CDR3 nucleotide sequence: TGCAGTGCTAAAATGGGGGAGCGGGTACTGGCTTTCTTT.

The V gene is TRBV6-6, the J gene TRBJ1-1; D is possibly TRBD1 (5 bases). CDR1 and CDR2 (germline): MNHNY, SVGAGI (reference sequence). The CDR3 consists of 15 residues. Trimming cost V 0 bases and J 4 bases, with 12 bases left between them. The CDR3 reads CASSYSPGRGTEAFF. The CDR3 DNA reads TGTGCCAGCAGTTACTCGCCAGGGAGGGGCACTGAAGCTTTCTTT.

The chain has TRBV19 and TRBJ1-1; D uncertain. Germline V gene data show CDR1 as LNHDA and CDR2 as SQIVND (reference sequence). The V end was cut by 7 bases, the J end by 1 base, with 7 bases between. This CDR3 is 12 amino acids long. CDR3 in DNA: TGTGCCAGTACCGGAGGGAACACTGAAGCTTTCTTT. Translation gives CASTGGNTEAFF.